This T cell receptor (beta chain) is from a study of T cell repertoires in cytomegalovirus infection. Study context: Evidence of both CMV infection and a matching HLA type came from public TCR beta signatures.

This clonotype showed up just a few times. Each CDR3 protein is one row after TCRdb ran MiXCR on the reads. The profile shows 560,000 or so distinct CDR3 sequences, 15% to 20% of them singletons. The CDR3 contains 14 residues. V shed 4 bases, J shed 3 bases, and the junction held 3 bases outside the gene matches. Germline loops: CDR1 MGHDK, CDR2 SYGVNS. The material sequenced was CD8+ T cells from PBMCs. V usage is TRBV25-1 and J usage is TRBJ2-1, with 7 positions matching TRBD2. This TCR came from a human donor in good health (CMV status not recorded). Some clones in this sample may be carry-over from other donors' samples. The CDR3 sequence: CASSGGTNYNEQFF. Written as DNA, the CDR3 is TGTGCCAGCAGTGGTGGGACTAACTACAATGAGCAGTTCTTC.